This T cell receptor beta chain appears in the sequencing data of a study of cytomegalovirus exposure and HLA in healthy donors. As for the study in general: Earlier, some 170 million T cells were analyzed, and 117 million unique TCR beta sequences were found among them.

In regard to this clone: What it recognizes is unknown. Its ends do not fully match the called genes, so a read error is possible.

Among the donors, all were healthy bone marrow donors. Findings of the study overall: The dataset shows that most TCR sequences were rare, while some public TCRs occurred in many donors.

The CDR3 loop spans 15 amino acids. Germline V gene data show CDR1 as SSHAT and CDR2 as FNYEAQ (reference sequence). This PCR relied on a set of 60 Vbeta primers and 13 Jbeta primers. TCRdb's table, derived via immunoSEQ multiplex PCR, lists solely in-frame clones and lacks some. The sample holds under 200,000 clones, about 77% seen once. The chain uses TRBV7-7 and TRBJ2-1; weak D call: TRBD1 (5 bases). The sequence was obtained from a male donor in good health and CMV-seropositive. The specimen was PBMCs. The CDR3 DNA sequence: TGTGCTAGCAGCCCATGGGGCGGCGGATACAATGAGCAGTTCTTC. Translating gives CASSPWGGGYNEQFF.